Below, 20 T cell receptor beta chains from the same sample are listed, as sequenced in a study of long-term antiretroviral therapy in people with HIV. immunoSEQ v3.0 was run at survey level. The data were produced by immunoSEQ multiplex PCR, yet TCRdb's version contains in-frame clones alone and is incomplete. The sample contains 25,000 to 30,000 clones, roughly 85% of which appear only once. The material was unsorted PBMCs, obtained 0.8 years before starting antiretroviral therapy. All receptors derive from a man in his late teens or twenties with HIV.

This chain connects TRBV7-2 to TRBJ2-3; the D is unclear. The CDR3 totals 13 residues. Germline V gene lookup returns CDR1 SGHTA and CDR2 FQGNSA. V was cut by 1 base and J by 5 bases, with 7 bases left in between. The CDR3 is CASSLVQRDTQYF. The DNA for the CDR3 is TGTGCCAGCAGCTTAGTTCAGCGAGATACGCAGTATTTT.

The chain has TRBV6-1 and TRBJ1-4; 11 bases align to TRBD1. Trimming at V came to 2 bases and at J to 0 bases, leaving 8 bases not matched to a gene. Germline V gives CDR1 MNHNS, CDR2 SASEGT. This CDR3 has 19 residues. This chain's CDR3 is CASSERDRGLIATNEKLFF. The DNA for the CDR3 is TGTGCCAGCAGTGAAAGGGACAGGGGGTTAATCGCAACTAATGAAAAACTGTTTTTT.

The gene calls are TRBV30 and TRBJ2-2; 12 nucleotides line up with TRBD2. CDR3 length: 17 residues. V was clipped by 0 bases and J by 3 bases; unmatched bases: 5. Germline V gene lookup returns CDR1 GTSNPN and CDR2 SVGIG (reference sequence). DNA for the CDR3: TGTGCCTGGAGTGTGTCTAGCGGGGGGGATTACACCGGGGAGCTGTTTTTT. As protein: CAWSVSSGGDYTGELFF.

The chain's CDR3 is CASSLVGEQYF. The CDR3 DNA follows: TGTGCCAGCAGCTTAGTAGGCGAGCAGTACTTC. V gene TRBV7-2 combines with J gene TRBJ2-7; D unresolved. The CDR3 length is 11 residues. Germline assignment: CDR1 SGHTA and CDR2 FQGNSA. V gave up 1 base and J gave up 6 bases, with 4 bases separating them.

The gene calls are TRBV7-9 and TRBJ2-6; tentative D call: TRBD2 (7 bases). The CDR3 extends over 19 amino acids. Germline CDR1 and CDR2: SEHNR and FQNEAQ (reference sequence). Trimming removed 4 bases from V and 0 bases from J, with 19 bases in between. In nucleotides, the CDR3 is TGTGCCAGCAGCTCGTCTGTTCGGGGGGCACCCTCTGGGGCCAACGTCCTGACTTTC. Residues: CASSSSVRGAPSGANVLTF.

This clone was counted once. The V and J genes are TRBV19 and TRBJ1-2; no definite D call. The V and J ends lost 5 bases and 4 bases respectively, with 11 bases between them. This CDR3 comprises 13 residues. The V gene's germline CDR1 is LNHDA and CDR2 SQIVND (reference sequence). CDR3 in amino acids: CASSVGRVYGYTF. The CDR3 coding sequence is TGTGCCAGTAGTGTCGGACGGGTCTATGGCTACACCTTC.

This chain joins TRBV10-3 and TRBJ2-7, with 16 positions matching TRBD2. The V gene end was trimmed by 4 bases and the J gene end by 1 base; junction bases not matched to a gene: 13. There are 20 residues in the CDR3. The germline V gene has CDR1 ENHRY and CDR2 SYGVKD. Here the CDR3 DNA reads TGTGCCATCAGTGTAGGGCCCGGGACTAGCGGGAGGGTGGTGTCCTACGAGCAGTACTTC. Amino acid sequence: CAISVGPGTSGRVVSYEQYF.

The V and J genes are TRBV6-5 and TRBJ2-5, with D tentatively TRBD2 (5 bases). Trimming took 0 bases from V and 7 from J, leaving 12 bases between them. CDR1 and CDR2 from the germline V gene are MNHEY and SVGAGI. CDR3 size: 14 residues. Here the CDR3 DNA reads TGTGCCAGCAGTTACTCACCCCGGGGTGGGACCCAGTACTTC. This sequence encodes CASSYSPRGGTQYF.

In its sample, this clone is large. Other DNA variants within this sample encode the same CDR3. This sequence joins TRBV30 and TRBJ1-1, with a tentative D call TRBD1 (5 bases). CDR1 is GTSNPN and CDR2 is SVGIG in the germline V gene (reference sequence). This CDR3 spans 12 amino acids. With 5 bases removed from V and 4 bases from J, the gap between germline ends came to 11 bases. For the CDR3, the DNA is TGTGCCTGGGGGGCAGGTTTCACTGAAGCTTTCTTT. It specifies CAWGAGFTEAFF.

The rearrangement uses TRBV6-1 and TRBJ1-2; 7 bases agree with TRBD1. Germline values: CDR1 MNHNS, CDR2 SASEGT. There are 16 residues in the CDR3. V shed 3 bases and J 4 bases; nucleotides not matched to a gene: 11. The CDR3 region has the DNA TGTGCCAGCAGTGATAGAGACAGGGCTAGGATCTATGGCTACACCTTC. This translates into CASSDRDRARIYGYTF.

This chain connects TRBV19 to TRBJ1-4, with D possibly matching TRBD1 (5 bases). The CDR3 length is 14 residues. V lost 7 bases, J lost 0 bases, and 9 bases lay in between. Germline-derived CDR1 and CDR2 are LNHDA and SQIVND (reference sequence). CDR3 in amino acids: CASTGGATNEKLFF. The DNA for the CDR3 is TGTGCCAGTACGGGGGGAGCAACTAATGAAAAACTGTTTTTT.

The chain couples TRBV7-6 to TRBJ1-6, with unresolved D. The CDR3 is 13 residues long. Looked up from germline, CDR1 is SGHVS and CDR2 is FNYEAQ. Trimming cost V 5 bases and J 12 bases, with 14 bases left between them. The CDR3 reads CASSRVRGGPLHF. For the CDR3, the DNA is TGTGCCAGCAGCCGCGTCCGGGGAGGACCCCTCCACTTT.

This clone showed up just once. The gene calls are TRBV6-5 and TRBJ2-3; D unresolved. With 6 bases removed from V and 4 bases from J, the gap between germline ends came to 8 bases. The CDR3 has 12 amino acids. Germline CDR1 and CDR2: MNHEY and SVGAGI. Written as DNA, the CDR3 is TGTGCCAGCAGGGGCGCGTCAGATACGCAGTATTTT. Protein: CASRGASDTQYF.

This clone was seen just once. The chain joins TRBV5-1 to TRBJ2-1; D is uncertain. Germline V lookup: CDR1 SGHRS, CDR2 YFSETQ. Trimming removed 1 base at V and 3 bases at J, with 11 bases between. The CDR3 is 15 residues long. The CDR3 nucleotides read TGCGCCAGCAGCTTGTATCAGAGAGGCTACAATGAGCAGTTCTTC. Protein: CASSLYQRGYNEQFF.

V usage is TRBV10-2 and J usage is TRBJ2-7; D remains unclear. V was shortened by 0 bases and J by 3 bases, with 0 bases between the two germline ends. Germline CDR1 WSHSY, CDR2 SAAADI. The CDR3 consists of 11 residues. This chain's CDR3 is CASSESYEQYF. The CDR3 DNA reads TGCGCCAGCAGTGAGTCCTACGAGCAGTACTTC.

The chain carries TRBV4-2 and TRBJ2-5, with a weak D call TRBD2 (8 bases). V lost 4 bases and J 9 bases, leaving 30 bases between the germline ends. This CDR3 region has 18 residues. Per the germline V gene, CDR1 is LGHNA and CDR2 is YNFKEQ. CDR3 DNA sequence: TGTGCCAGCAGCCGGGAGGGGGCAGCGGGGGCCCCAGGGCTAGCCCAGTACTTC. It is translated as CASSREGAAGAPGLAQYF.

For the CDR3, the DNA is TGTGCCAGCAGTGTACGGCTGTACAATCAGCCCCAGCATTTT. Translation: CASSVRLYNQPQHF. The chain combines TRBV2 with TRBJ1-5; no firm D call. The V gene lost 4 bases and the J gene lost 3 bases, with 10 bases spanning the gap. The CDR3 spans 14 residues. The germline gives CDR1 SNHLY, CDR2 FYNNEI.

V gene TRBV19 combines with J gene TRBJ2-2; D gene ambiguous. The CDR3 is 9 amino acids. Germline CDR1 and CDR2: LNHDA and SQIVND (reference sequence). The CDR3 nucleotides are TGTGGGGGCACCGGGGAGCTGTTTTTT. It specifies CGGTGELFF.

J is TRBJ1-1 and V is TRBV5-4, with TRBD1 matching 7 bases. Per germline, CDR1 SGHNT and CDR2 YYREEE (reference sequence). The CDR3 has 15 residues. Germline trimming cut 6 bases from V and 1 base from J; bases unmatched to any gene: 9. CDR3 residues: CASNRGDSPNTEAFF. Here the CDR3 DNA reads TGTGCCAGCAACAGGGGAGATTCACCGAACACTGAAGCTTTCTTT.

This sequence joins TRBV6-5 and TRBJ2-7; tentatively, D is TRBD2 (5 bases). There are 14 residues in the CDR3. Germline V CDR1 and CDR2: MNHEY, SVGAGI. V lost 3 bases and J 3 bases, leaving 12 bases between the germline ends. The CDR3 coding sequence is TGTGCCAGCAGTTATTCTCCCGGGAACTACGAGCAGTACTTC. Protein product: CASSYSPGNYEQYF.